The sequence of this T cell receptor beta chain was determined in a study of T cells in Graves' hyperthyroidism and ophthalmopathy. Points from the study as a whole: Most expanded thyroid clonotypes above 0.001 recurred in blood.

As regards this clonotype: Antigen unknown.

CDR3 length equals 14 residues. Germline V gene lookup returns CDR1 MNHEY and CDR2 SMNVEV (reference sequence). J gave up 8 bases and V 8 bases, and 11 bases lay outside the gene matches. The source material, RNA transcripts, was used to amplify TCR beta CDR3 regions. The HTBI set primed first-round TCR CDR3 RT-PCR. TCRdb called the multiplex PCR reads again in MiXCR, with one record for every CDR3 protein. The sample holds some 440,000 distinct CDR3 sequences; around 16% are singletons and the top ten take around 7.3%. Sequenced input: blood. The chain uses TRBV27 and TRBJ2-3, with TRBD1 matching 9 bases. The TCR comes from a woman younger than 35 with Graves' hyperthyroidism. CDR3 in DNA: TGTGCCAGCGCTCCGGACAGGGGAGGTGGTACGCAGTATTTT. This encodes CASAPDRGGGTQYF.